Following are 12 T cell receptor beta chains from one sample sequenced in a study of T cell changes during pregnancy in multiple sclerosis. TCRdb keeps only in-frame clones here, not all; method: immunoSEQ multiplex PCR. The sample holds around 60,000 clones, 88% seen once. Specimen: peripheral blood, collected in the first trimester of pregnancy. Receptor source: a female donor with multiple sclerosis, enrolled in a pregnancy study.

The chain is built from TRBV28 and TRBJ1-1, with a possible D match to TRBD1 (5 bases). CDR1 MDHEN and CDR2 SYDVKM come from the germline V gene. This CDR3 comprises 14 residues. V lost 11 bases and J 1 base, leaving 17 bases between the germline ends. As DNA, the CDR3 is TGTGCCTCGGTAATTATGGGGGGGAACACTGAAGCTTTCTTT. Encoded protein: CASVIMGGNTEAFF.

CDR3 DNA: TGTGCCAGCAGCACCGGGACTATTCCTCAAGAGACCCAGTACTTC. This sequence encodes CASSTGTIPQETQYF. This chain links TRBV5-5 with TRBJ2-5; TRBD2 aligns across 7 bases. CDR3 size: 15 residues. Germline trimming cut 4 bases from V and 2 bases from J; bases unmatched to any gene: 8. Per the germline V gene, CDR1 is SGHKS and CDR2 is YYEKEE (reference sequence).

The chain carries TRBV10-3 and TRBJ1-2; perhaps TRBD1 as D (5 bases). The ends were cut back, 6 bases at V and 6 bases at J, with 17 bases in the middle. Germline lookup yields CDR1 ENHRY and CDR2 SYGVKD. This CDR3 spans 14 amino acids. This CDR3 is CAISQGHYPNGYTF. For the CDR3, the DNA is TGTGCCATCAGCCAAGGACATTATCCGAATGGCTACACCTTC.

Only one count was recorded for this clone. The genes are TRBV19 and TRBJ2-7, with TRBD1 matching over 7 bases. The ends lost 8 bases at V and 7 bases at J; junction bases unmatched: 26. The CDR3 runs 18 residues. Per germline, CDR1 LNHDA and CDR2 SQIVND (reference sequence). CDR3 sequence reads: CASPRGQQRRTHLGEQYF. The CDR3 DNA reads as TGTGCCAGTCCCAGGGGACAGCAAAGGAGGACTCACCTGGGAGAGCAGTACTTC.

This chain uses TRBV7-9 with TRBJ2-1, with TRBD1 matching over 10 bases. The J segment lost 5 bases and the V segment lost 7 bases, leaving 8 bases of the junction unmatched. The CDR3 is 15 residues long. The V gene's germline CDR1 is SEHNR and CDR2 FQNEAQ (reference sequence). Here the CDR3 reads CASNDWDRGHNEQFF. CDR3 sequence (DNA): TGTGCCAGCAACGACTGGGACAGGGGTCACAATGAGCAGTTCTTC.

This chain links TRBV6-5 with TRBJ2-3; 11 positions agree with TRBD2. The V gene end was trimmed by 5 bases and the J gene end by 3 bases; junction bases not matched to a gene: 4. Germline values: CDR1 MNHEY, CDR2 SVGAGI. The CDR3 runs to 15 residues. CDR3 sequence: CASSALAGATDTQYF. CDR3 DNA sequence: TGTGCCAGCAGTGCACTAGCGGGAGCAACAGATACGCAGTATTTT.

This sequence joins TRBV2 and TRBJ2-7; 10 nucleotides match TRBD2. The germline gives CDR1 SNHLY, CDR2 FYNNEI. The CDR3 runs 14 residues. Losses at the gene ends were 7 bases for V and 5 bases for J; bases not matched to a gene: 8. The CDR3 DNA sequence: TGTGCCAGCAAGGTACAAGGGACTAGCGACGAGCAGTACTTC. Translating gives CASKVQGTSDEQYF.

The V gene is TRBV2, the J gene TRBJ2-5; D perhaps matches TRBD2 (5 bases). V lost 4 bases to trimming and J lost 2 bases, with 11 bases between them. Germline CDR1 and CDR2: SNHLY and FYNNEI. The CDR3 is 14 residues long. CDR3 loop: CASSVRTQQETQYF. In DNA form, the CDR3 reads TGTGCCAGCAGTGTCAGGACTCAGCAAGAGACCCAGTACTTC. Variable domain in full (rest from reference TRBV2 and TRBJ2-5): EPEVTQTPSHQVTQMGQEVILRCVPISNHLYFYWYRQILGQKVEFLVSFYNNEISEKSEIFDDQFSVERPDGSNFTLKIRSTKLEDSAMYFCASSVRTQQETQYFGPGTRLLVL.

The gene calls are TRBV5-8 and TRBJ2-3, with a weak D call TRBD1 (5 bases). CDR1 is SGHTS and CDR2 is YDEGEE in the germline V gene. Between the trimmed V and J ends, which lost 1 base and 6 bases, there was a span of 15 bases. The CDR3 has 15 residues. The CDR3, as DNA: TGTGCCAGCAGCTTGCAGGGTATGATTATGGATACGCAGTATTTT. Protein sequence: CASSLQGMIMDTQYF.

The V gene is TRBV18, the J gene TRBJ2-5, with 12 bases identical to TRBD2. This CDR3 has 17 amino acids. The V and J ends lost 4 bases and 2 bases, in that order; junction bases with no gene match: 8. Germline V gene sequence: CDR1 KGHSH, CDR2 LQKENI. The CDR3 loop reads CASSLTTSGRLQETQYF. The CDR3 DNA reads TGTGCCAGCTCACTTACGACTAGCGGGAGATTACAAGAGACCCAGTACTTC.

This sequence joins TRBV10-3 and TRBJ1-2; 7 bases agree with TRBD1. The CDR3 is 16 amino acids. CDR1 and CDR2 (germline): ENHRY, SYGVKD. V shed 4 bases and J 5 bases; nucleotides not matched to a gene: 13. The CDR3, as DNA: TGTGCCATCAGTGTAACCGAAGGACAGGAACGGTATGGCTACACCTTC. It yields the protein CAISVTEGQERYGYTF.

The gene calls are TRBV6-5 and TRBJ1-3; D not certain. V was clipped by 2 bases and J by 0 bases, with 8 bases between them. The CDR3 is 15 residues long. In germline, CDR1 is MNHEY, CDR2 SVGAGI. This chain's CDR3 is CASSYGQLSGNTIYF. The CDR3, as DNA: TGTGCCAGCAGTTACGGGCAACTCTCTGGAAACACCATATATTTT.